The T cell receptor beta chain under discussion was sequenced for a study of CD8 T cells in ankylosing spondylitis. Broader study findings: One TCR beta motif, made up of eight or nine highly homologous variants, appeared characteristic of ankylosing spondylitis blood. There was reportedly significant enrichment of clones that were disease-linked in matched ankylosing spondylitis synovial fluid. Disease-associated clonotypes exhibited CD8+ identity and were relatively infrequent in peripheral blood.

The CDR3 consists of 16 residues. Germline CDR1 reads LNHDA; CDR2 reads SQIVND (reference sequence). V gave up 5 bases and J gave up 2 bases; unmatched junction bases: 9. A word on this clonotype: The antigen remains unidentified.

With molecular barcodes, quantitative 5'-RACE was used to make the TCR beta libraries. One entry per CDR3 protein, called by TCRdb with MiXCR from the 5' RACE reads. This table has approximately 300,000 distinct CDR3 sequences, roughly 8% appearing once. Sequences were obtained from blood, either unsorted or a sorted T cell fraction (not recorded which). This rearrangement joins TRBV19 to TRBJ2-5, with 9 bases identical to TRBD2. This sequence was found in a male donor with ankylosing spondylitis. In DNA, the CDR3 is TGTGCCAGTAGTTCGCGGGTAGCGGGAGTTCAAGAGACCCAGTACTTC. This sequence encodes CASSSRVAGVQETQYF.